This T cell receptor (beta chain) was profiled in a study of shared clonotypes between healthy human individuals. Across the study: Donors consisted of two women and three men between 18 and 49.

Profiled with immunoSEQ multiplex PCR; TCRdb holds only in-frame clones, not every one. The data contain approximately 1.5 million clones, roughly 98.5% of them singletons. Regarding the study as a whole: Sampling used blood alone; tissue repertoires probably differ.

V lost 3 bases to trimming and J lost 2 bases, with 11 bases between them. Germline V gene data show CDR1 as MNHEY and CDR2 as SMNVEV (reference sequence). The CDR3 totals 14 residues. On this clone itself: Its matching antigen is unknown.

Division of CD4+ cells produced a CD45RA+ naive subset and a CD45RA-negative memory subset. The receptor comes from a man younger than 40 in good health. The source material was naive CD4+ T cells sorted from blood. Indicated subset: CD45RA+ positively selected. The rearrangement joins TRBV27 to TRBJ2-7; the D gene is possibly TRBD1 (6 bases). This CDR3 is CASSFGGRTYEQYF. Written as DNA, the CDR3 is TGTGCCAGCAGTTTTGGGGGCCGCACCTACGAGCAGTACTTC.